This passage covers 11 T cell receptor beta chains from one sample sequenced in a study of T cells in Graves' hyperthyroidism and ophthalmopathy. Authors of the study amplified TCR beta CDR3 regions from RNA transcripts. The HTBI primer set was used in a first-round RT-PCR of the TCR CDR3. One entry per CDR3 protein, called by TCRdb with MiXCR from the multiplex PCR reads. The sample includes 350,000 or so distinct CDR3 sequences, approximately 18% of them seen just once. The material sequenced was blood. The receptors shown here come from a woman in her forties with Graves' ophthalmopathy.

This clonotype was picked up many times. V gene TRBV6-1 combines with J gene TRBJ2-2; D gene unclear. Per the germline V gene, CDR1 is MNHNS and CDR2 is SASEGT. The CDR3 totals 14 residues. Trimming removed 0 bases from V and 6 bases from J, with 8 bases in between. The CDR3 DNA reads TGTGCCAGCAGTGAAGCGCTACCGGCCGGGGAGCTGTTTTTT. Amino acids: CASSEALPAGELFF.

Many counts were recorded for this clonotype. The V and J genes are TRBV18 and TRBJ1-1; TRBD1 agrees at 8 bases. Germline V gives CDR1 KGHSH, CDR2 LQKENI. The CDR3 has 16 residues. J was trimmed by 5 bases and V by 4 bases; bases with no gene match: 12. The CDR3 DNA is TGTGCCAGCTCACGAAGTCTTCAGGGGGCGGGTACTGAAGCTTTCTTT. The encoded protein is CASSRSLQGAGTEAFF. The variable domain in full, completed from reference TRBV18 and TRBJ1-1, reads NAGVMQNPRHLVRRRGQEARLRCSPMKGHSHVYWYRQLPEEGLKFMVYLQKENIIDESGMPKERFSAEFPKEGPSILRIQQVVRGDSAAYFCASSRSLQGAGTEAFFGQGTRLTVV.

This clonotype was detected ten times or more. The J gene is TRBJ1-2, the V gene TRBV28; D ambiguous. Germline values: CDR1 MDHEN, CDR2 SYDVKM. V was clipped by 5 bases and J by 4 bases, with 17 bases between them. The CDR3 runs 15 residues. CDR3 in DNA: TGTGCCAGCAGTAGAAGTGGGAAAGTGGGCTATGGCTACACCTTC. Translated: CASSRSGKVGYGYTF.

This clonotype appeared many times. The rearrangement links TRBV30 to TRBJ1-2; D remains ambiguous. The CDR3 is 11 amino acids. Looked up from germline, CDR1 is GTSNPN and CDR2 is SVGIG (reference sequence). The V and J ends lost 0 bases and 8 bases respectively, with 7 bases between them. CDR3 residues: CAWSVERGYTF. The CDR3 DNA sequence: TGTGCCTGGAGTGTAGAACGGGGCTACACCTTC. Full variable domain (outside the CDR3, taken from reference TRBV30 and TRBJ1-2): SQTIHQWPATLVQPVGSPLSLECTVEGTSNPNLYWYRQAAGRGLQLLFYSVGIGQISSEVPQNLSASRPQDRQFILSSKKLLLSDSGFYLCAWSVERGYTFGSGTRLTVV.

This clonotype was seen many times. The chain links TRBV11-2 to TRBJ2-7; D is unresolved. The germline V and J ends were trimmed by 1 base and 1 base, with 2 bases remaining between them. The length of the CDR3 is 12 residues. CDR1 and CDR2 (germline): SGHAT, FQNNGV. The CDR3 region has the DNA TGTGCCAGCAGCTTAGTTTCCTACGAGCAGTACTTC. Protein product: CASSLVSYEQYF.

The rearrangement joins TRBV5-4 to TRBJ2-5; unclear D gene. Germline values: CDR1 SGHNT, CDR2 YYREEE (reference sequence). The CDR3 runs 14 residues. The ends were cut back, 2 bases at V and 1 base at J, with 9 bases in the middle. The CDR3 coding sequence is TGTGCCAGCAGCTTTGGACGGGCCCAAGAGACCCAGTACTTC. Its translation is CASSFGRAQETQYF.

This clonotype occurred many times. This rearrangement joins TRBV7-9 to TRBJ1-2, with unresolved D. This CDR3 has 11 amino acids. Germline V gene data show CDR1 as SEHNR and CDR2 as FQNEAQ (reference sequence). V was trimmed by 1 base and J by 7 bases, leaving 4 bases between them. CDR3 sequence: CASSLDSGYTF. The CDR3 nucleotides read TGTGCCAGCAGCTTAGATTCTGGCTACACCTTC.

V and J are TRBV6-2 or TRBV6-3 and TRBJ1-2; D uncertain. Germline V CDR1 and CDR2: MNHEY, SVGEGT. There are 13 residues in the CDR3. V lost 0 bases to trimming and J lost 6 bases, with 8 bases between them. For the CDR3, the DNA is TGTGCCAGCAGTTACTCGTCTCGGGATGGCTACACCTTC. Its translation: CASSYSSRDGYTF.

In its sample, this clonotype was seen many times. The J gene is TRBJ2-2, the V gene TRBV20-1; D ambiguous. Germline V gives CDR1 DFQATT, CDR2 SNEGSKA (reference sequence). CDR3 length: 11 amino acids. With 3 bases removed from V and 4 bases from J, the gap between germline ends came to 3 bases. CDR3 in amino acids: CSARVTGELFF. CDR3 in DNA: TGCAGTGCTAGGGTCACCGGGGAGCTGTTTTTT.

The sample holds a few counts of this clonotype. Without the conserved terminal phenylalanine or tryptophan, this CDR3 likely stems from a read error. The chain links TRBV28 to TRBJ2-5; D not resolved. The CDR3 extends over 11 amino acids. The germline V gene encodes CDR1 MDHEN and CDR2 SYDVKM. The ends were cut back, 5 bases at V and 3 bases at J, with 4 bases in the middle. The CDR3 DNA reads TGTGCCAGCAGTACAGAAGAGACCCAGTACCTC. Its protein product is CASSTEETQYL.

This clonotype was detected many times. This may come from a read error, since a much larger clone is one base off. J is TRBJ2-2 and V is TRBV27, with 10 bases lining up with TRBD2. Germline V gene lookup returns CDR1 MNHEY and CDR2 SMNVEV (reference sequence). The CDR3 has 16 residues. CDR3 in amino acids: CASTRNAAGGNGELLF. As DNA, the CDR3 is TGTGCCAGCACTCGCAATGCAGCGGGAGGGAACGGGGAGCTGCTTTTT.